This T cell receptor beta chain emerged from a study of T cell responses to AZD1222 COVID-19 vaccine. TCRdb's table, derived via immunoSEQ multiplex PCR, lists solely in-frame clones and lacks some. This sample has about 150,000 clones, with approximately 90% found just once. Study conclusions and caveats: No repertoire was sampled before or during the peak T cell response, only after it. Only a handful of AZD1222 recipients, six or seven in all, had baseline seropositivity.

As concerns this clone: The antigen remains undetermined.

V was cut by 2 bases and J by 1 base, with 7 bases left in between. CDR3 length: 14 amino acids. The germline gives CDR1 SGHTA, CDR2 FQGNSA. The source material was peripheral blood, sampled on day 0 of MenACWY control vaccination. The chain links TRBV7-2 to TRBJ2-3; maybe TRBD1 (5 bases). The receptor comes from an adult in good health. CDR3 protein: CASSLQGRTDTQYF. As DNA, the CDR3 is TGTGCCAGCAGCTTACAGGGCCGCACAGATACGCAGTATTTT.